This record looks at one T cell receptor beta chain sequence and its context. The target antigen is unknown. TCRdb's table, derived via immunoSEQ multiplex PCR, lists solely in-frame clones and lacks some. The data contain 55,000 to 60,000 clones, over 75% of them singletons. These data belong to a study of OX40 agonist ivuxolimab in advanced cancers. Study findings and constraints: Specificity for antigen went undetermined in the expanded peripheral T cells.

This CDR3 has 13 residues. Trimming took off 10 bases at V and 4 bases at J, with 15 bases between the two ends. CDR1 SGHNT and CDR2 YYREEE come from the germline V gene (reference sequence). The TCR was taken from an adult with an advanced solid tumor such as melanoma, head and neck, liver or kidney cancer. The source material was CD4+ or CD8+ T cells sorted from blood, sampled in a trial of the OX40 agonist ivuxolimab. V is TRBV5-4 and J is TRBJ1-5; possible D gene TRBD1, 5 bases. CDR3 coding DNA: TGTGCCTTTAGTCCAGGGAGGAATCAGCCCCAGCATTTT. Its translation: CAFSPGRNQPQHF.